Listed below are T cell receptor beta chains from one sample, sequenced in a study of response to subunit inactivated influenza vaccine. TCRdb processed the RT-PCR reads anew with MiXCR; each CDR3 protein has one entry. The sample includes roughly 710,000 distinct CDR3 sequences, about 15% of them seen just once. Sequencing used PBMCs from blood, obtained around 14 days before vaccination. The receptors stem from a man aged 50 to 59 who received an inactivated influenza vaccine. Each CDR3 is given with its conserved first and last residue. D genes are given only for firm matches. Not all rows give a size; the values are once, few, many and, for expanded clones, a class.

d_gene: TRBD2
j_gene: TRBJ2-7
abundance: -
v_gene: TRBV28
CDR3nt: TGTGCCAGCCATTCTGGCGGGGGTAGCGGGACCTTCTACGAGCAGTACTTC
CDR3aa: CASHSGGGSGTFYEQYF

d_gene: TRBD1
j_gene: TRBJ2-6
abundance: -
v_gene: TRBV5-1
CDR3nt: TGCGCCAGCAGCTGGACAGGGGCCGGGGCCAACGTCCTGACTTTC
CDR3aa: CASSWTGAGANVLTF

d_gene: -
j_gene: TRBJ2-7
abundance: few
v_gene: TRBV18
CDR3nt: TGTGCCAGCTCACAGTCCAGGGGCTACGAGCAGTACTTC
CDR3aa: CASSQSRGYEQYF

d_gene: TRBD1
j_gene: TRBJ1-2
abundance: few
v_gene: TRBV12-3/TRBV12-4
CDR3nt: TGTGCCAGCAGTTTTGGGACAGGGGGCGCTTCGGACTATGGCTACACCTTC
CDR3aa: CASSFGTGGASDYGYTF

d_gene: -
j_gene: TRBJ2-4
abundance: few
v_gene: TRBV7-8
CDR3nt: TGTGCCAGCAGCTTAGTGGGGAGAAGGGCCCTTAGTGTTGCCAAAAACATTCAGTACTTC
CDR3aa: CASSLVGRRALSVAKNIQYF

d_gene: -
j_gene: TRBJ2-5
abundance: many
v_gene: TRBV4-3
CDR3nt: TGCGCCAGCAGCCAAGACCAATCGAGGAGGATCGGGACCCAGTACTTC
CDR3aa: CASSQDQSRRIGTQYF

d_gene: -
j_gene: TRBJ2-2
abundance: few
v_gene: TRBV7-9
CDR3nt: TGTGCCAGCAGCTTAGCTTTCGACAGAAGGACCGGGGAGCTGTTTTTT
CDR3aa: CASSLAFDRRTGELFF

d_gene: -
j_gene: TRBJ1-1
abundance: -
v_gene: TRBV11-2
CDR3nt: TGTGCCAGCAGCCTGACGTGGAACACTGAAGCTTTCTTT
CDR3aa: CASSLTWNTEAFF

d_gene: TRBD1
j_gene: TRBJ2-1
abundance: -
v_gene: TRBV6-2/TRBV6-3
CDR3nt: TGTGCCAGCAGTTACCTCTCGGGACAGGACATTTGGGATGAGCAGTTCTTC
CDR3aa: CASSYLSGQDIWDEQFF

d_gene: TRBD1
j_gene: TRBJ2-1
abundance: -
v_gene: TRBV28
CDR3nt: TGTGCCAGCAGTCCCGTCGACAGGGGAGAAAGCAATGAGCAGTTCTTC
CDR3aa: CASSPVDRGESNEQFF

d_gene: TRBD1
j_gene: TRBJ2-7
abundance: -
v_gene: TRBV27
CDR3nt: TGTGCCCGGAGGACAGGGAGCCACGAGCAGTACTTC
CDR3aa: CARRTGSHEQYF

d_gene: TRBD1
j_gene: TRBJ2-5
abundance: -
v_gene: TRBV6-5
CDR3nt: TGTGCCAGCAGTTACTCGACAGGGGGGCAAGAGACCCAGTACTTC
CDR3aa: CASSYSTGGQETQYF

d_gene: TRBD2
j_gene: TRBJ2-3
abundance: few
v_gene: TRBV7-9
CDR3nt: TGTGCCAGCAACCTAGCGGGGAGCACAGATACGCAGTATTTT
CDR3aa: CASNLAGSTDTQYF

d_gene: -
j_gene: TRBJ2-1
abundance: few
v_gene: TRBV7-9
CDR3nt: TGTGCCAGCAGCTTAGTGGACAGCTCCTACAATGAGCAGTTCTTC
CDR3aa: CASSLVDSSYNEQFF

d_gene: -
j_gene: TRBJ1-6
abundance: -
v_gene: TRBV20-1
CDR3nt: TGCAGTGCCGACGACAGGAACTATAATTCACCCCTCCACTTT
CDR3aa: CSADDRNYNSPLHF

d_gene: TRBD2
j_gene: TRBJ2-1
abundance: -
v_gene: TRBV6-5
CDR3nt: TGTGCCAGCAGTTACTCGGGGAGGGGGACTAGCGGCTACAATGAGCAGTTCTTC
CDR3aa: CASSYSGRGTSGYNEQFF

d_gene: TRBD2
j_gene: TRBJ2-1
abundance: few
v_gene: TRBV24-1
CDR3nt: TGTGCCACCAGTGATTTGACGGGGGGCAATGAGCAGTTCTTC
CDR3aa: CATSDLTGGNEQFF

d_gene: -
j_gene: TRBJ1-5
abundance: few
v_gene: TRBV12-3/TRBV12-4
CDR3nt: TGTGCCAGCAGTTCGGCCATGACAGATAATCAGCCCCAGCATTTT
CDR3aa: CASSSAMTDNQPQHF

d_gene: -
j_gene: TRBJ2-7
abundance: -
v_gene: TRBV29-1
CDR3nt: TGCAGCGTTTCAGGCAGGGATCTTTTCTACGAGCAGTACTTC
CDR3aa: CSVSGRDLFYEQYF

d_gene: TRBD2
j_gene: TRBJ2-1
abundance: -
v_gene: TRBV11-2
CDR3nt: TGTGCCAGCAGCTTCGGGCTAGCGGGAGTATATGAGCAGTTCTTC
CDR3aa: CASSFGLAGVYEQFF

d_gene: -
j_gene: TRBJ2-5
abundance: -
v_gene: TRBV7-2
CDR3nt: TGTGCCAGCAGCTTTAGTCGTGAGACCCAGTACTTC
CDR3aa: CASSFSRETQYF

d_gene: TRBD1
j_gene: TRBJ2-5
abundance: -
v_gene: TRBV7-6
CDR3nt: TGTGCCAGCAGCTCGACAGGGTATGAGACCCAGTACTTC
CDR3aa: CASSSTGYETQYF

d_gene: -
j_gene: TRBJ1-6
abundance: -
v_gene: TRBV6-1
CDR3nt: TGTGCCAGCTTGGGGGGGGGTGGAAATTCACCCCTCCACTTT
CDR3aa: CASLGGGGNSPLHF

d_gene: -
j_gene: TRBJ2-3
abundance: many
v_gene: TRBV12-3/TRBV12-4
CDR3nt: TGTGCCAGCAGTTCGGAGGTTGGCACAGATACGCAGTATTTT
CDR3aa: CASSSEVGTDTQYF

d_gene: -
j_gene: TRBJ1-5
abundance: -
v_gene: TRBV20-1
CDR3nt: TGCAGTGCCCGCCCGACATTGAGCAATCAGCCCCAGCATTTT
CDR3aa: CSARPTLSNQPQHF

d_gene: -
j_gene: TRBJ2-2
abundance: -
v_gene: TRBV7-2
CDR3nt: TGTGCCAGCAGCCCCCTTCCGGGGGGACAGAACACCGGGGAGCTGTTTTTT
CDR3aa: CASSPLPGGQNTGELFF

d_gene: -
j_gene: TRBJ2-1
abundance: few
v_gene: TRBV5-6
CDR3nt: TGTGCCAGCAGGTGGGACAATGAGCAGTTCTTC
CDR3aa: CASRWDNEQFF

d_gene: -
j_gene: TRBJ2-7
abundance: few
v_gene: TRBV7-2
CDR3nt: TGTGCCAGCAGCCTGACGGCCGGGGACTACGAGCAGTACTTC
CDR3aa: CASSLTAGDYEQYF

d_gene: -
j_gene: TRBJ2-3
abundance: -
v_gene: TRBV6-2/TRBV6-3
CDR3nt: TGTGCCAGCAGTTACAGACAGACAGATACGCAGTATTTT
CDR3aa: CASSYRQTDTQYF

d_gene: -
j_gene: TRBJ2-7
abundance: -
v_gene: TRBV30
CDR3nt: TGTGCCTGGAGTGAAACAGGGCGCGAGCAGTACTTC
CDR3aa: CAWSETGREQYF

d_gene: TRBD1
j_gene: TRBJ2-7
abundance: -
v_gene: TRBV10-2
CDR3nt: TGCGCCAGCTCTGGGGGACAGTCAACCTACGAGCAGTACTTC
CDR3aa: CASSGGQSTYEQYF

d_gene: -
j_gene: TRBJ2-7
abundance: many
v_gene: TRBV3-1
CDR3nt: TGTGCCAGCAGCCAAGGCTTCCGACGGATTTCGCACTACGAGCAGTACTTC
CDR3aa: CASSQGFRRISHYEQYF

d_gene: -
j_gene: TRBJ2-1
abundance: -
v_gene: TRBV11-2
CDR3nt: TGTGCCAGCAGCGCGCACAGGGATGGGGGCAATGAGCAGTTCTTC
CDR3aa: CASSAHRDGGNEQFF

d_gene: -
j_gene: TRBJ2-7
abundance: few
v_gene: TRBV15
CDR3nt: TGTGCCACCAGCAGAGATCACGGGGACGAGCAGTACTTC
CDR3aa: CATSRDHGDEQYF

d_gene: -
j_gene: TRBJ2-1
abundance: few
v_gene: TRBV7-2
CDR3nt: TGTGCCAGCAGCTTACTATTTGGCACAGGCGGTAATGAGCAGTTCTTC
CDR3aa: CASSLLFGTGGNEQFF

d_gene: -
j_gene: TRBJ2-7
abundance: -
v_gene: TRBV20-1
CDR3nt: TGCAGTGCTATTTCTGTGTACGAGCAGTACTTC
CDR3aa: CSAISVYEQYF

d_gene: -
j_gene: TRBJ2-5
abundance: many
v_gene: TRBV11-2
CDR3nt: TGTGCCAGCAGCTTTCCGGGGATGGGTATGGAGACCCAGTACTTC
CDR3aa: CASSFPGMGMETQYF

d_gene: -
j_gene: TRBJ2-7
abundance: -
v_gene: TRBV4-3
CDR3nt: TGCGCCAGCAGCCAAGGGCGGAGGCACTACGAGCAGTACTTC
CDR3aa: CASSQGRRHYEQYF

d_gene: TRBD2
j_gene: TRBJ2-5
abundance: few
v_gene: TRBV12-3/TRBV12-4
CDR3nt: TGTGCCAGCAGTCTAGCGGAACAAGAGACCCAGTACTTC
CDR3aa: CASSLAEQETQYF

d_gene: -
j_gene: TRBJ2-6
abundance: few
v_gene: TRBV6-2/TRBV6-3
CDR3nt: TGTGCCAGCAGATCCTTGCAGGGGCAAGGGAGCAACGTCCTGACTTTC
CDR3aa: CASRSLQGQGSNVLTF

d_gene: TRBD2
j_gene: TRBJ2-7
abundance: -
v_gene: TRBV29-1
CDR3nt: TGCAGCGCGGGCGGGGGGGCCCACGAGCAGTACTTC
CDR3aa: CSAGGGAHEQYF